What follows are 32 T cell receptor beta chains derived from one specimen sequenced in a study of cytomegalovirus exposure and HLA in healthy donors. A multiplex PCR was run with 60 Vbeta primers and 13 Jbeta primers. Sequencing used immunoSEQ multiplex PCR; TCRdb keeps in-frame clones, though not all of them. The sample has over 100,000 clones; roughly 78% are singletons. Source material: PBMCs. Every receptor here comes from a woman aged 25 to 45 in good health and CMV-seropositive.

The count of this clone is one. The chain couples TRBV30 to TRBJ2-5; weak D call: TRBD1 (5 bases). The germline V and J ends were trimmed by 1 base and 2 bases, with 8 bases remaining between them. The CDR3 is 13 residues long. The germline CDR1 and CDR2 sequences are GTSNPN and SVGIG (reference sequence). The CDR3 protein is CAWSEGNQETQYF. CDR3 coding DNA: TGTGCCTGGAGTGAGGGGAATCAAGAGACCCAGTACTTC.

CDR3 in amino acids: CASSLERTGAYEQYF. The CDR3 bases are TGTGCCAGCAGCTTGGAGCGGACAGGGGCCTACGAGCAGTACTTC. The rearrangement uses TRBV5-5 and TRBJ2-7; 9 bases are a match to TRBD1. The V gene end was trimmed by 0 bases and the J gene end by 2 bases; junction bases not matched to a gene: 3. CDR3 length: 15 amino acids. Germline V gives CDR1 SGHKS, CDR2 YYEKEE (reference sequence). The full variable domain, its missing parts supplied by reference TRBV5-5 and TRBJ2-7, is DAGVTQSPTHLIKTRGQQVTLRCSPISGHKSVSWYQQVLGQGPQFIFQYYEKEERGRGNFPDRFSARQFPNYSSELNVNALLLGDSALYLCASSLERTGAYEQYFGPGTRLTVT.

This chain connects TRBV7-2 to TRBJ2-7; TRBD1 is a possible D gene (5 bases). The CDR3 covers 13 residues. From germline, CDR1 is SGHTA and CDR2 FQGNSA. V lost 4 bases to trimming and J lost 5 bases, with 12 bases between them. The CDR3 here is CASSSTARHEQYF. DNA for the CDR3: TGTGCCAGCAGCTCGACAGCCCGGCACGAGCAGTACTTC.

This sequence joins TRBV9 and TRBJ1-1; tentative D call: TRBD1 (6 bases). Germline V gene sequence: CDR1 SGDLS, CDR2 YYNGEE. The V gene lost 6 bases and the J gene lost 1 base, with 10 bases spanning the gap. This CDR3 region has 13 residues. CDR3 loop: CASNRQENTEAFF. The CDR3 nucleotides read TGTGCCAGCAACAGACAGGAGAACACTGAAGCTTTCTTT.

This chain joins TRBV4-2 and TRBJ1-3, with 10 bases aligning to TRBD1. The length of the CDR3 is 16 residues. The germline V gene has CDR1 LGHNA and CDR2 YNFKEQ. The trim removed 4 bases at V and 2 bases at J, leaving 5 bases unmatched. This CDR3 is CASSRGTGDPGNTIYF. The DNA for the CDR3 is TGTGCCAGCAGCCGAGGGACAGGGGATCCTGGAAACACCATATATTTT.

The V call is TRBV4-1, the J call TRBJ1-2; TRBD1 agrees at 8 bases. Germline V lookup: CDR1 MGHRA, CDR2 YSYEKL. The CDR3 is 17 residues long. V lost 0 bases to trimming and J lost 4 bases; unmatched junction nucleotides: 10. CDR3 sequence (DNA): TGCGCCAGCAGCCAAGATTTAACGTTTGGGACAGGCTATGGCTACACCTTC. It yields the protein CASSQDLTFGTGYGYTF.

The genes are TRBV2 and TRBJ2-7; 11 nucleotides agree with TRBD2. This CDR3 contains 14 residues. CDR1 is SNHLY, CDR2 FYNNEI, per germline. Losses at the gene ends were 4 bases for V and 4 bases for J; bases not matched to a gene: 3. The chain's CDR3 is CASSGRLAGYEQYF. The CDR3 DNA reads as TGTGCCAGCAGTGGGAGACTAGCGGGGTACGAGCAGTACTTC.

The chain combines TRBV9 with TRBJ2-7, with 7 bases matching TRBD2. The CDR3 is made up of 16 amino acids. Trimming at V came to 3 bases and at J to 2 bases, leaving 11 bases not matched to a gene. The germline V gene encodes CDR1 SGDLS and CDR2 YYNGEE. The chain's CDR3 is CASSADGGGKTYEQYF. CDR3 nucleotide sequence: TGTGCCAGCAGCGCCGATGGGGGGGGAAAAACCTACGAGCAGTACTTC.

The genes are TRBV7-3 and TRBJ2-3; the D gene is possibly TRBD2 (6 bases). The V end was cut by 1 base, the J end by 0 bases, with 8 bases between. CDR1 SGHTA and CDR2 FQGTGA come from the germline V gene. This CDR3 has 15 residues. The CDR3 is CASSLMGGSTDTQYF. In nucleotides, the CDR3 is TGTGCCAGCAGCTTAATGGGGGGAAGCACAGATACGCAGTATTTT.

V and J are TRBV2 and TRBJ2-7; the D is unclear. In germline, CDR1 is SNHLY, CDR2 FYNNEI. The ends were cut back, 6 bases at V and 6 bases at J, with 18 bases in the middle. The CDR3 extends over 14 amino acids. CDR3 amino acids: CASRRREAASEQYF. As DNA, the CDR3 is TGTGCCAGCAGACGTCGCGAGGCGGCCAGCGAGCAGTACTTC.

The chain is built from TRBV6-5 and TRBJ2-5; 11 bases are shared with TRBD2. The J call is doubtful: the DNA matches TRBJ2-7 better. Germline CDR1 is MNHEY and CDR2 is SVGAGI. This CDR3 is built from 15 residues. CDR3 in amino acids: CASSSSSGGSYEQYF. CDR3 coding DNA: TGTGCCAGCAGTTCATCTAGCGGGGGGAGCTACGAGCAGTACTTC.

This clone was counted a few times. The chain has TRBV18 and TRBJ2-1, with TRBD2 matching 15 bases. The CDR3 consists of 15 residues. V dropped 4 bases and J dropped 6; count of bases not matched to a gene: 1. Germline lookup yields CDR1 KGHSH and CDR2 LQKENI. CDR3: CASSRTSGGANEQFF. Here the CDR3 DNA reads TGTGCCAGCTCACGGACTAGCGGGGGGGCCAATGAGCAGTTCTTC.

The V gene is TRBV7-2, the J gene TRBJ2-4; D may be TRBD2 (6 bases). CDR3 length: 15 residues. V was cut by 5 bases and J by 8 bases, with 19 bases left in between. Germline values: CDR1 SGHTA, CDR2 FQGNSA. CDR3 sequence reads: CASSRGRQLGHIQYF. DNA for the CDR3: TGTGCCAGCAGCAGAGGGAGGCAGTTAGGGCACATTCAGTACTTC.

Of note for this clone: Other DNA sequences in this specimen translate into the identical CDR3. The chain uses TRBV5-1 and TRBJ1-6, with 7 bases lining up with TRBD1. V lost 0 bases, J lost 11 bases, and 8 bases stayed unmatched. Germline V CDR1 and CDR2: SGHRS, YFSETQ. The CDR3 loop spans 15 amino acids. CDR3 amino acids: CASSLASATGTPLHF. The CDR3, as DNA: TGCGCCAGCAGCTTGGCCAGCGCGACAGGGACACCCCTCCACTTT.

The chain links TRBV6-5 to TRBJ2-7, with TRBD1 identical over 9 bases. There are 15 residues in the CDR3. After removal of 4 bases from V and 1 base from J, the junction contained 5 bases not matched to a gene. Looked up from germline, CDR1 is MNHEY and CDR2 is SVGAGI. This chain's CDR3 is CASSSSGTGSYEQYF. Here the CDR3 DNA reads TGTGCCAGCAGTTCTTCCGGGACAGGGTCCTACGAGCAGTACTTC.

The chain combines TRBV2 with TRBJ2-2; 11 bases align to TRBD2. Trimming removed 4 bases from V and 0 bases from J; junction bases left unmatched: 4. CDR1 and CDR2 from the germline V gene are SNHLY and FYNNEI. There are 17 residues in the CDR3. CDR3 DNA: TGTGCCAGCAGTGTGCCTAGCGGGGGGTCGAACACCGGGGAGCTGTTTTTT. Residues: CASSVPSGGSNTGELFF.

This chain joins TRBV10-2 and TRBJ1-2; a possible D gene is TRBD1 (6 bases). Trimming pared 4 bases from V and 4 bases from J, leaving 10 bases between. The germline gives CDR1 WSHSY, CDR2 SAAADI. This CDR3 spans 13 amino acids. In nucleotides, the CDR3 is TGCGCCAGCAGTGTGGACAGCCCCTATGGCTACACCTTC. This translates into CASSVDSPYGYTF.

This clone was detected only a few times. V usage is TRBV9 and J usage is TRBJ2-1, with 11 bases lining up with TRBD2. Germline lookup yields CDR1 SGDLS and CDR2 YYNGEE. The CDR3 is 15 amino acids. J was trimmed by 5 bases and V by 1 base; bases with no gene match: 2. The CDR3 region is CASSVRLAGHNEQFF. CDR3 bases: TGTGCCAGCAGCGTACGACTAGCGGGACACAATGAGCAGTTCTTC.

This chain joins TRBV5-5 and TRBJ1-5, with 8 bases aligning to TRBD1. The CDR3 is made up of 16 amino acids. Unmatched junction bases numbered 3, after V lost 1 base and J lost 0 bases. Per the germline V gene, CDR1 is SGHKS and CDR2 is YYEKEE (reference sequence). CDR3 sequence: CASSLRDRYSNQPQHF. CDR3 coding DNA: TGTGCCAGCAGCTTGAGGGACAGGTATAGCAATCAGCCCCAGCATTTT.

The genes are TRBV2 and TRBJ2-1; 9 nucleotides align to TRBD2. The CDR3 runs to 17 residues. Losses at the gene ends were 2 bases for V and 6 bases for J; bases not matched to a gene: 11. Germline CDR1 reads SNHLY; CDR2 reads FYNNEI. The CDR3 coding sequence is TGTGCCAGCAGTGAAAGATCGGCGGGGGGGCCAGGCAATGAGCAGTTCTTC. Translated: CASSERSAGGPGNEQFF.

The genes are TRBV25-1 and TRBJ2-3; tentatively, D is TRBD2 (5 bases). Germline CDR1 MGHDK, CDR2 SYGVNS. Trimming removed 4 bases at V and 5 bases at J, with 19 bases between. The CDR3 contains 16 residues. The CDR3 protein is CASSVASDSEGDTQYF. The DNA of the CDR3 is TGTGCCAGCAGTGTGGCCTCGGACTCTGAGGGAGATACGCAGTATTTT.

V usage is TRBV10-2 and J usage is TRBJ1-1; 9 bases are shared with TRBD1. The CDR3 is 13 residues long. V lost 8 bases to trimming and J lost 3 bases; unmatched junction nucleotides: 4. Germline lookup yields CDR1 WSHSY and CDR2 SAAADI. CDR3 nucleotides: TGCGCCAGCCGGGACAGGGAGTACACTGAAGCTTTCTTT. Encoded protein: CASRDREYTEAFF.

V gene TRBV11-2 combines with J gene TRBJ2-7; tentative D call: TRBD1 (5 bases). V shed 4 bases and J shed 0 bases, with 10 bases lying between them. Germline lookup yields CDR1 SGHAT and CDR2 FQNNGV. The CDR3 is made up of 14 amino acids. This CDR3 is CASSWGPNSYEQYF. The CDR3 nucleotides read TGTGCCAGCAGCTGGGGCCCCAACTCCTACGAGCAGTACTTC.

The chain couples TRBV5-1 to TRBJ2-5; D is ambiguous. The assigned J gene may be wrong: the sequence end matches TRBJ2-7 better. This CDR3 comprises 12 residues. Germline V gene data show CDR1 as SGHRS and CDR2 as YFSETQ. CDR3 in amino acids: CASSLNSHEQYF. The CDR3 DNA reads as TGCGCCAGCAGCTTAAACAGCCACGAGCAGTACTTC.

Only a few counts were recorded for this clone. The rearrangement links TRBV18 to TRBJ1-1; D gene uncertain. Trimming cost V 2 bases and J 0 bases, with 7 bases left between them. This CDR3 is 14 amino acids long. Germline V gives CDR1 KGHSH, CDR2 LQKENI. CDR3 nucleotide sequence: TGTGCCAGCTCACCAGGAGGGTTGAACACTGAAGCTTTCTTT. Protein: CASSPGGLNTEAFF.

This clone was seen more than once but under ten times. The chain carries TRBV5-1 and TRBJ1-1, with D possibly being TRBD1 (6 bases). The CDR3 is 13 residues long. Trimming took off 4 bases at V and 8 bases at J, with 15 bases between the two ends. Germline values: CDR1 SGHRS, CDR2 YFSETQ. The CDR3 coding sequence is TGCGCCAGCAGCCTCTGGACAGAACAGGAAGCTTTCTTT. It encodes CASSLWTEQEAFF.

The rearrangement uses TRBV15 and TRBJ2-1; 10 nucleotides match TRBD1. CDR3 length equals 16 residues. The V gene's germline CDR1 is LNHNV and CDR2 YYDKDF (reference sequence). Losses at the gene ends were 2 bases for V and 5 bases for J; bases not matched to a gene: 6. The CDR3 DNA follows: TGTGCCACCAGCAGACAGGCCGGGACAGGGGACAATGAGCAGTTCTTC. It codes for CATSRQAGTGDNEQFF.

This chain links TRBV6-6 with TRBJ2-7; a possible D gene is TRBD1 (6 bases). The CDR3 runs 14 residues. The V gene's germline CDR1 is MNHNY and CDR2 SVGAGI (reference sequence). The V and J ends lost 7 bases and 3 bases respectively, with 16 bases between them. CDR3 nucleotides: TGTGCCAGCACCTCCTCCCGACAGGTCTACGAGCAGTACTTC. It is translated as CASTSSRQVYEQYF.

This clone was detected only once. The gene calls are TRBV9 and TRBJ2-2; 8 nucleotides align to TRBD2. The CDR3 loop spans 15 amino acids. V shed 2 bases and J 1 base; nucleotides not matched to a gene: 1. The V gene's germline CDR1 is SGDLS and CDR2 YYNGEE. The CDR3 sequence is CASSVTSGNTGELFF. The DNA of the CDR3 is TGTGCCAGCAGCGTTACTAGCGGGAACACCGGGGAGCTGTTTTTT.

The rearrangement joins TRBV5-1 to TRBJ2-1, with 10 bases identical to TRBD2. V was pared by 0 bases and J by 12 bases, with 18 bases of the junction left unmatched. CDR3 length: 18 residues. Per germline, CDR1 SGHRS and CDR2 YFSETQ. CDR3 residues: CASSLAYGLAADGMGQFF. CDR3 DNA sequence: TGCGCCAGCAGCTTGGCGTACGGACTAGCGGCAGACGGGATGGGGCAGTTCTTC.

This chain connects TRBV19 to TRBJ1-1, with D possibly TRBD1 on 5 matching bases. V lost 6 bases and J 1 base, leaving 18 bases between the germline ends. The CDR3 is made up of 16 amino acids. The germline V gene has CDR1 LNHDA and CDR2 SQIVND (reference sequence). CDR3 sequence: CASRKGLGVKNTEAFF. The CDR3 nucleotides read TGTGCCAGTAGGAAGGGATTAGGGGTTAAGAACACTGAAGCTTTCTTT.

This clone was seen a few times. V and J are TRBV7-6 and TRBJ2-2, with D possibly being TRBD2 (5 bases). The CDR3 has 15 residues. Trimming pared 5 bases from V and 3 bases from J, leaving 13 bases between. The V gene's germline CDR1 is SGHVS and CDR2 FNYEAQ. CDR3 sequence reads: CASSPRGLYTGELFF. The DNA for the CDR3 is TGTGCCAGCAGCCCGAGAGGGCTGTACACCGGGGAGCTGTTTTTT. Full variable domain (rest looked up from reference TRBV7-6 and TRBJ2-2): GAGVSQSPRYKVTKRGQDVALRCDPISGHVSLYWYRQALGQGPEFLTYFNYEAQQDKSGLPNDRFSAERPEGSISTLTIQRTEQRDSAMYRCASSPRGLYTGELFFGEGSRLTVL.